This is a list of T cell receptor beta chains from one sample in a study of graft-versus-host responses after intestinal transplantation. Clones were sequenced by immunoSEQ multiplex PCR, and TCRdb holds only the in-frame ones, with some missing. The sample gives some 27,000 clones, over 90% of which show up once; about 0.5% is in the top ten. Sequenced here: PBMCs, sampled 18 days after transplant. The receptors shown here come from a human patient who received an intestinal transplant, so some T cells may come from the graft donor. CDR3s include the opening cysteine and the closing phenylalanine or tryptophan. A D gene is named only where the DNA matches it firmly. A clone size is listed for some rows: how often the clone was seen (once, few, many), or a class if it is expanded.

v_gene	abundance	d_gene	j_gene	CDR3aa	CDR3nt
TRBV6-6	once	NA	TRBJ1-2	CASSKGVGGVVYGYTF	TGTGCCAGCAGCAAAGGGGTTGGTGGGGTCGTCTATGGCTACACCTTC
TRBV10-2	NA	TRBD2	TRBJ2-5	CASSDPGGQETQYF	TGCGCCAGCAGTGATCCGGGGGGACAAGAGACCCAGTACTTC
TRBV7-9	NA	NA	TRBJ1-1	CASSLVQAMNTEAFF	TGTGCCAGCAGCTTAGTCCAGGCGATGAACACTGAAGCTTTCTTT
TRBV9	NA	TRBD2	TRBJ2-7	CASSVGSGGLYEQYF	TGTGCCAGCAGCGTAGGTAGCGGGGGACTCTACGAGCAGTACTTC
TRBV5-8	NA	NA	TRBJ2-7	CASSHGQVYEQYF	TGTGCCAGCAGTCACGGACAAGTCTACGAGCAGTACTTC
TRBV7-8	once	TRBD1	TRBJ2-5	CASSLLGQFQETQYF	TGTGCCAGCAGCTTACTGGGACAGTTCCAAGAGACCCAGTACTTC
TRBV2	once	TRBD1	TRBJ1-6	CASNVDRESQSSPLHF	TGTGCCAGCAACGTGGACAGGGAGAGCCAGAGTTCACCCCTCCACTTT
TRBV7-2	NA	TRBD1	TRBJ1-1	CASSPLDRGPEAFF	TGTGCCAGCAGCCCCCTAGACAGGGGCCCTGAAGCTTTCTTT
TRBV21-1	NA	NA	TRBJ1-4	CASSKSRGGEKLFF	TGTGCCAGCAGCAAAAGTCGGGGGGGGGAAAAACTGTTTTTT
TRBV18	NA	NA	TRBJ2-7	CASSPPGSEQYF	TGTGCCAGCTCACCACCGGGGAGCGAGCAGTACTTC
TRBV4-1	NA	NA	TRBJ2-3	CASSQVPPFSTDTQYF	TGCGCCAGCAGCCAAGTACCCCCCTTTTCAACAGATACGCAGTATTTT
TRBV10-2	NA	TRBD1	TRBJ2-7	CASSVIGQGETSYEQYF	TGCGCCAGCAGTGTCATTGGACAGGGGGAAACTTCCTACGAGCAGTACTTC
TRBV6-1	NA	NA	TRBJ1-3	CASSEWLWGASGNTIYF	TGTGCCAGCAGTGAATGGCTTTGGGGAGCCTCTGGAAACACCATATATTTT
TRBV7-8	NA	TRBD2	TRBJ2-1	CASSIAGDYNEQFF	TGTGCCAGCAGCATAGCGGGGGACTACAATGAGCAGTTCTTC
TRBV2	NA	TRBD1	TRBJ2-2	CASRQGANTGELFF	TGTGCCAGCAGACAGGGGGCGAACACCGGGGAGCTGTTTTTT
TRBV11-2	NA	NA	TRBJ2-7	CASSFSGRSSYEQYF	TGTGCCAGCAGCTTTAGTGGCAGGAGCTCCTACGAGCAGTACTTC
TRBV14	NA	TRBD1	TRBJ1-6	CASSLETGTGKSPLHF	TGTGCCAGCAGCCTTGAAACCGGGACAGGGAAATCACCCCTCCACTTT
TRBV10-3	NA	NA	TRBJ2-2	CAISEAGLTNTGELFF	TGTGCCATCAGTGAAGCCGGGCTGACGAACACCGGGGAGCTGTTTTTT
TRBV7-2	NA	NA	TRBJ1-2	CASSLGVYGRNYGYTF	TGTGCCAGCAGCTTAGGGGTTTATGGCAGGAACTATGGCTACACCTTC
TRBV19	NA	TRBD2	TRBJ2-7	CASRGGLASDEQYF	TGTGCCAGTAGGGGGGGGTTGGCTAGTGACGAGCAGTACTTC
TRBV6-4	NA	TRBD2	TRBJ2-3	CASSPTGGHPDTQYF	TGTGCCAGCAGCCCGACGGGGGGGCATCCAGATACGCAGTATTTT
TRBV15	once	NA	TRBJ2-5	CAARGGGETQYF	TGTGCCGCTCGGGGTGGGGGGGAGACCCAGTACTTC
TRBV5-1	NA	TRBD2	TRBJ2-3	CASRQASGGADTQYF	TGCGCCAGCAGACAAGCTAGCGGGGGGGCAGATACGCAGTATTTT
TRBV7-6	NA	TRBD1	TRBJ2-7	CASSLWTGAYEQYF	TGTGCCAGCAGCTTATGGACAGGGGCCTACGAGCAGTACTTC
TRBV5-1	NA	TRBD1	TRBJ2-1	CASSAGTGAQQFF	TGCGCCAGCAGCGCCGGGACAGGGGCACAACAGTTCTTC
TRBV7-8	NA	NA	TRBJ2-7	CASSPGLVYEQYF	TGTGCCAGCAGCCCTGGCCTCGTCTACGAGCAGTACTTC
TRBV4-1	NA	TRBD2	TRBJ2-1	CASSRDALLAGGTTYNEQFF	TGCGCCAGCAGCCGAGATGCCCTACTAGCGGGGGGGACGACCTACAATGAGCAGTTCTTC
TRBV7-9	NA	NA	TRBJ2-5	CASSLLSISQETQYF	TGTGCCAGCAGCTTACTCAGTATTTCCCAAGAGACCCAGTACTTC
TRBV5-3	NA	NA	TRBJ1-4	CARSHRPGPPKEKLFF	TGTGCCAGAAGCCATCGGCCGGGCCCCCCAAAAGAAAAACTGTTTTTT
TRBV2	NA	NA	TRBJ1-4	CASSVGPFNEKLFF	TGTGCCAGCAGTGTTGGACCCTTTAATGAAAAACTGTTTTTT
TRBV5-4	NA	NA	TRBJ2-7	CASSLQGNSYEQYF	TGTGCCAGCAGCTTACAGGGAAACTCCTACGAGCAGTACTTC
TRBV27	NA	NA	TRBJ2-1	CASRLSTSEQFF	TGTGCCAGCCGACTCAGTACTAGTGAGCAGTTCTTC
TRBV4-1	NA	NA	TRBJ2-5	CASRATSGTQYF	TGCGCCAGCAGAGCTACCTCAGGGACCCAGTACTTC
TRBV4-2	NA	NA	TRBJ1-4	CASSQDPPGNNEKLFF	TGTGCCAGCAGCCAAGATCCCCCGGGCAATAATGAAAAACTGTTTTTT
TRBV30	NA	TRBD1	TRBJ1-2	CAWSPTGTYYGYTF	TGTGCCTGGAGTCCGACAGGGACATACTATGGCTACACCTTC
TRBV7-9	NA	NA	TRBJ2-7	CASSPDQNFYEQYF	TGTGCCAGCAGTCCAGACCAGAACTTCTACGAGCAGTACTTC
TRBV30	NA	TRBD1	TRBJ2-5	CAWNKQGGTQYF	TGTGCCTGGAATAAACAGGGGGGGACCCAGTACTTC
TRBV7-9	NA	NA	TRBJ1-6	CASNAGTYNSPLHF	TGTGCCAGCAACGCGGGGACGTATAATTCACCCCTCCACTTT
TRBV15	NA	TRBD1	TRBJ1-6	CATSGRTGYSPLHF	TGTGCCACCAGCGGAAGGACAGGGTATTCACCCCTCCACTTT
TRBV5-4	once	NA	TRBJ2-5	CASSLGQETQYF	TGTGCCAGCAGCTTGGGACAAGAGACCCAGTACTTC
TRBV4-1	NA	NA	TRBJ2-2	CASSQGTGELFF	TGCGCCAGCAGCCAAGGTACCGGGGAGCTGTTTTTT
TRBV4-2	NA	TRBD1	TRBJ1-5	CASSHRQGNQPQHF	TGTGCCAGCAGCCACCGACAGGGTAATCAGCCCCAGCATTTT
TRBV5-4	NA	NA	TRBJ2-7	CASSSEIGTENYEQYF	TGTGCCAGCAGCTCCGAAATCGGGACGGAAAATTACGAGCAGTACTTC
TRBV12-5	NA	NA	TRBJ1-5	CASGTQPGGNQPQHF	TGTGCTAGTGGCACGCAACCAGGGGGCAATCAGCCCCAGCATTTT
TRBV19	NA	NA	TRBJ2-6	CASSLTDSGANVLTF	TGTGCCAGTAGCCTGACGGACTCTGGGGCCAACGTCCTGACTTTC
TRBV6-1	NA	NA	TRBJ1-2	CASSEVATGYAF	TGTGCCAGCAGTGAAGTTGCGACTGGCTACGCCTTC
TRBV10-3	NA	NA	TRBJ1-1	CAIALKGETEAFF	TGTGCCATCGCCCTCAAAGGGGAGACTGAAGCTTTCTTT
TRBV11-2	NA	NA	TRBJ2-4	CASSLTAADIQYF	TGTGCCAGCAGCTTAACAGCTGCAGACATTCAGTACTTC
TRBV2	NA	NA	TRBJ2-7	CASSQGPTAYEQYF	TGTGCCAGCAGTCAGGGGCCGACGGCCTACGAGCAGTACTTC
TRBV18	NA	TRBD1	TRBJ1-2	CASSQDRDYGYTF	TGTGCCAGCTCACAAGACAGGGACTATGGCTACACCTTC
TRBV5-4	NA	TRBD2	TRBJ2-2	CASSLPGLAGTGELFF	TGTGCCAGCAGCTTACCGGGACTAGCTGGCACCGGGGAGCTGTTTTTT
TRBV5-1	NA	NA	TRBJ1-4	CASNLGAPNEKLFF	TGCGCCAGCAATCTTGGGGCACCTAATGAAAAACTGTTTTTT
TRBV7-9	NA	TRBD1	TRBJ2-7	CASSLKQDRVSYEQYF	TGTGCCAGCAGCTTAAAGCAGGACAGGGTGTCCTACGAGCAGTACTTC
TRBV7-9	NA	TRBD2	TRBJ2-5	CASRRGGASETQYF	TGTGCCAGCCGGCGGGGGGGGGCATCAGAGACCCAGTACTTC
TRBV11-2	NA	NA	TRBJ2-6	CASSAWCKQQSRANVLTF	TGTGCCAGCAGCGCCTGGTGCAAGCAACAAAGTCGGGCCAACGTCCTGACTTTC